This TCR beta chain was recorded in a study of cytomegalovirus exposure and HLA in healthy donors. PCR used 60 Vbeta primers and 13 Jbeta primers. Using immunoSEQ multiplex PCR, the repertoire was profiled, and TCRdb retains in-frame clones only, with some absent. The sample has 210,000 or so clones, about 77% seen once. The CDR3 runs 13 residues. Per germline, CDR1 GTSNPN and CDR2 SVGIG (reference sequence). J was trimmed by 7 bases and V by 3 bases; bases with no gene match: 5. Material: PBMCs. The V gene is TRBV30, the J gene TRBJ2-1; TRBD2 matches 8 bases. The TCR comes from a woman aged 25 to 39 in good health and CMV-seropositive. The DNA for the CDR3 is TGTGCCTGGAGCCGGGGGGGAGGTAATGAGCAGTTCTTC. Translating it yields CAWSRGGGNEQFF.